A selection of T cell receptor beta chains follows, all from one sample in a study of blood T cell repertoires in COVID-19. Libraries were prepared by immunoSEQ multiplex PCR; TCRdb keeps only in-frame clonotypes and omits some of them. The top ten hold about 3.6% of the sample, which has about 100,000 clones, about 86% seen once. The sample consisted of peripheral blood. These receptors all come from a woman older than 75 with active or convalescent COVID-19. CDR3s include the opening cysteine and the closing phenylalanine or tryptophan. The D gene is left open where the match is weak. The size entry is marked missing in some rows and otherwise reads once, few, many or a size class.

D gene: -
J gene: TRBJ2-2
clone size: -
V gene: TRBV28
CDR3 DNA: TGTGCCAGCATGGCTGGAGAGTCCACCGGGGAGCTGTTTTTT
CDR3 protein: CASMAGESTGELFF

D gene: -
J gene: TRBJ2-7
clone size: -
V gene: TRBV3-1/TRBV3-2
CDR3 DNA: TGTGCCAGCAGCCAAGAATTTCAACCTCCTAAAGACGAGCAGTACTTC
CDR3 protein: CASSQEFQPPKDEQYF

D gene: -
J gene: TRBJ1-5
clone size: many
V gene: TRBV28
CDR3 DNA: TGTGCCAGCAGACTTTCAGGGTCCGGACAGAATCAGCCCCAGCATTTT
CDR3 protein: CASRLSGSGQNQPQHF

D gene: TRBD1
J gene: TRBJ2-3
clone size: once
V gene: TRBV7-3
CDR3 DNA: TGTGCCAGCAGCTTTCACAGACAGGGGTCAGATACGCAGTATTTT
CDR3 protein: CASSFHRQGSDTQYF

D gene: TRBD2
J gene: TRBJ2-5
clone size: -
V gene: TRBV6-6
CDR3 DNA: TGTGCCAGCAGCCGAACCCGGGGGGGGCGAGAGACCCAGTACTTC
CDR3 protein: CASSRTRGGRETQYF

D gene: -
J gene: TRBJ2-7
clone size: -
V gene: TRBV10-3
CDR3 DNA: TGTGCCATCAGTGAGAGCGGGTACGAGCAGTACTTC
CDR3 protein: CAISESGYEQYF

D gene: TRBD1
J gene: TRBJ1-2
clone size: once
V gene: TRBV5-1
CDR3 DNA: TGCGCCAGCAGCTTCGGGACAGGGCAAAACTATGGCTACACCTTC
CDR3 protein: CASSFGTGQNYGYTF

D gene: -
J gene: TRBJ1-1
clone size: -
V gene: TRBV9
CDR3 DNA: TGTGCCAGCAGCGTATTTACCCTGGCGGCAAGTAGGGAAGCTTTCTTT
CDR3 protein: CASSVFTLAASREAFF

D gene: -
J gene: TRBJ2-7
clone size: -
V gene: TRBV28
CDR3 DNA: TGTGCCAGCAGCTTATCTTACTACGAGCAGTACTTC
CDR3 protein: CASSLSYYEQYF

D gene: TRBD1
J gene: TRBJ2-3
clone size: -
V gene: TRBV19
CDR3 DNA: TGTGCCAGTAGTCCCCACAGGGGAACGCAGTATTTT
CDR3 protein: CASSPHRGTQYF

D gene: -
J gene: TRBJ2-1
clone size: -
V gene: TRBV2
CDR3 DNA: TGTGCCAGCAGTGAAGCCCTCATGACAGGTTCGAGGTTCTTC
CDR3 protein: CASSEALMTGSRFF

D gene: TRBD2
J gene: TRBJ2-7
clone size: -
V gene: TRBV6-2/TRBV6-3
CDR3 DNA: TGTGCCAGCAGCGACTCTAGCGGGAGGGCCTACGAGCAGTACTTC
CDR3 protein: CASSDSSGRAYEQYF

D gene: -
J gene: TRBJ1-6
clone size: -
V gene: TRBV18
CDR3 DNA: TGTGCCAGCTCACAACAACAGGGTTCCTATAATTCACCCCTCCACTTT
CDR3 protein: CASSQQQGSYNSPLHF

D gene: TRBD1
J gene: TRBJ1-5
clone size: -
V gene: TRBV19
CDR3 DNA: TGTGCCAGTAGGGCGGGACAGGGTAATCTCAATCAGCCCCAGCATTTT
CDR3 protein: CASRAGQGNLNQPQHF

D gene: -
J gene: TRBJ1-2
clone size: few
V gene: TRBV5-1
CDR3 DNA: TGCGCCAGCAGCTTGTCCGGCGGGCTCTATGGCTACACCTTC
CDR3 protein: CASSLSGGLYGYTF

D gene: -
J gene: TRBJ1-5
clone size: -
V gene: TRBV19
CDR3 DNA: TGTGCCAGTAGTTACTCTACAGTTAGCAATCAGCCCCAGCATTTT
CDR3 protein: CASSYSTVSNQPQHF

D gene: TRBD1
J gene: TRBJ2-3
clone size: -
V gene: TRBV5-1
CDR3 DNA: TGCGCCAGCAGCCCGACAGGGCGGCCCCACACAGATACGCAGTATTTT
CDR3 protein: CASSPTGRPHTDTQYF

D gene: -
J gene: TRBJ1-5
clone size: -
V gene: TRBV7-9
CDR3 DNA: TGTGCCAGCAGCCGGGGTTCTAGCAATCAGCCCCAGCATTTT
CDR3 protein: CASSRGSSNQPQHF

D gene: -
J gene: TRBJ1-2
clone size: few
V gene: TRBV15
CDR3 DNA: TGTGCCACCAGTCCGGGACAACCCTATGGCTACACCTTC
CDR3 protein: CATSPGQPYGYTF